The 5 T cell receptor beta chains in this list originate from one sample, sequenced in a study of breast tumors, draining lymph nodes, adjacent tissues. TCRdb ran MiXCR on the multiplex PCR reads and lists one entry per CDR3 protein. The sample consists of about 200,000 distinct CDR3 sequences, less than 40% of them appearing once. Samples came from axillary lymph nodes draining the breast cancer. What was sequenced was axillary lymph node tissue. These receptors were obtained from a female donor with breast cancer. Some clones in this sample may be carry-over from other donors' samples.

This clonotype was picked up many times. The V gene is TRBV24-1, the J gene TRBJ2-2; D may be TRBD2 (5 bases). The ends were cut back, 5 bases at V and 4 bases at J, with 13 bases in the middle. The germline V gene has CDR1 KGHDR and CDR2 SFDVKD. The CDR3 consists of 15 residues. CDR3 sequence (DNA): TGTGCCACCAGTGCTGGAGGTTTGAGCACCGGGGAGCTGTTTTTT. Translation gives CATSAGGLSTGELFF.

For this clonotype: A junction boundary mismatches the germline segment, possibly from a read error. The V call is TRBV5-5, the J call TRBJ1-4; no clear D gene. Per germline, CDR1 SGHKS and CDR2 YYEKEE (reference sequence). The CDR3 sequence is 14 residues long. DNA of the CDR3: TGTGCCAACAGCCTCAGGACGACTAATGAAAAACTGTTTTTT. This gives the protein CANSLRTTNEKLFF. Full variable domain (outside the CDR3, taken from reference TRBV5-5 and TRBJ1-4): DAGVTQSPTHLIKTRGQQVTLRCSPISGHKSVSWYQQVLGQGPQFIFQYYEKEERGRGNFPDRFSARQFPNYSSELNVNALLLGDSALYLCANSLRTTNEKLFFGSGTQLSVL.

For this clonotype: The CDR3 carries no conserved terminal phenylalanine or tryptophan, so it likely arises from a read error. The limits of the CDR3 on the DNA are not certain, so only TCRdb's listed CDR3 is given. The J gene is TRBJ2-6, the V gene TRBV19; the table's D call of TRBD1 was not tested on the DNA. The CDR3 spans 10 residues, counting both ends. CDR1 LNHDA and CDR2 SQIVND come from the germline V gene (reference sequence). The CDR3 sequence is CASSMFWGDR.

This clonotype was seen repeatedly, ten times or more. The V gene is TRBV2, the J gene TRBJ2-7, with 7 nucleotides matching TRBD1. Germline V gene lookup returns CDR1 SNHLY and CDR2 FYNNEI. With V trimmed by 6 bases and J by 0 bases, 11 bases remained unmatched. The CDR3 is made up of 16 amino acids. The CDR3 DNA follows: TGTGCCAGCAGCCGAACAGACGACAGGGACTCCTACGAGCAGTACTTC. Protein sequence: CASSRTDDRDSYEQYF.

This clonotype was detected ten times or more. This rearrangement joins TRBV7-3 to TRBJ2-1; D may be TRBD1 (6 bases). The CDR3 totals 14 residues. Trimming took 5 bases from V and 6 from J, leaving 14 bases between them. From germline, CDR1 is SGHTA and CDR2 FQGTGA. CDR3 sequence reads: CASSQQGWGNEQFF. The CDR3, as DNA: TGTGCCAGCAGCCAACAGGGTTGGGGCAATGAGCAGTTCTTC.